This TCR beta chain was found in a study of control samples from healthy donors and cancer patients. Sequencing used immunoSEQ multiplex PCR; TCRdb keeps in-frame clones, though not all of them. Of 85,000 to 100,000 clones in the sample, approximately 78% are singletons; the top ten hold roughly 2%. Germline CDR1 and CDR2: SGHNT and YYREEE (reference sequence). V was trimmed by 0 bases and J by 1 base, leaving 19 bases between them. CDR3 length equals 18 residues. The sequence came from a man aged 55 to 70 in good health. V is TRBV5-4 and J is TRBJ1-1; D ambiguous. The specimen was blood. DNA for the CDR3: TGTGCCAGCAGCTTGGCCATTATGACCGGGGAAGGGAACACTGAAGCTTTCTTT. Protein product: CASSLAIMTGEGNTEAFF.